This T cell receptor (beta chain) was observed in a study of cytomegalovirus exposure and HLA in healthy donors. Whole-study results and caveats: An apparent linkage of common viral pathogens to several of the most significant clusters emerged in a later analysis. Through in vitro validation, three CMV-associated chains were shown to be specific for CMV antigens.

The PCR contained 60 Vbeta and 13 Jbeta primers. Measured with immunoSEQ multiplex PCR; TCRdb has only the in-frame clones, and not every one. The repertoire holds roughly 170,000 clones, roughly 84% seen once, with around 1% in the top ten. Healthy bone marrow donors made up the donor group. With respect to this clone: No antigen is known for it.

The specimen was PBMCs. The receptor's source is a man aged 25 to 45 in good health and CMV-seronegative.

CDR3 sequence: CASKNGGDSSGYTF. The CDR3 coding sequence is TGTGCCTCGAAAAACGGCGGGGATAGTAGTGGCTACACCTTC. The genes are TRBV30 and TRBJ1-2; no definite D call. Germline V lookup: CDR1 GTSNPN, CDR2 SVGIG (reference sequence). The V end lost 7 bases, the J end lost 7 bases, and 22 bases lay between the germline ends. The CDR3 length is 14 residues.